These 5 T cell receptor beta chains originate from one sample sequenced in a study of T-cell reconstitution after alpha-beta-depleted transplantation in children. The library targeted TCRbeta and was prepared with unique molecular identifiers. TCRdb called the PCR reads again in MiXCR, with one record for every CDR3 protein. This repertoire shows more than 550,000 distinct CDR3 sequences, roughly a tenth found once; its top ten account for less than 5%. The material sequenced was PBMCs from the stem cell graft donor, taken from the stem cell graft. The receptors come from a human donor who donated a stem cell graft to a child with acute myeloid leukemia.

This chain joins TRBV15 and TRBJ1-2; the match to TRBD1 covers 10 bases. The CDR3 runs to 16 residues. V shed 5 bases, J shed 7 bases, and the junction held 13 bases outside the gene matches. Germline values: CDR1 LNHNV, CDR2 YYDKDF (reference sequence). The CDR3 here is CATSASGQGRLGGYTF. The CDR3 bases are TGTGCCACCAGCGCTTCGGGACAGGGGCGGTTGGGTGGCTACACCTTC.

This clonotype was seen many times. The chain recombines TRBV28 with TRBJ2-3; D perhaps matches TRBD2 (6 bases). This CDR3 comprises 16 residues. V was trimmed by 5 bases and J by 5 bases, leaving 20 bases between them. Germline assignment: CDR1 MDHEN and CDR2 SYDVKM. CDR3 DNA sequence: TGTGCCAGCAGTCCCCTGGAGGGTCTCCGGAGAGATACGCAGTATTTT. Its translation is CASSPLEGLRRDTQYF.

V and J are TRBV7-2 and TRBJ2-5; D gene ambiguous. Germline V gene sequence: CDR1 SGHTA, CDR2 FQGNSA. V was trimmed by 4 bases and J by 7 bases, leaving 19 bases between them. The CDR3 is 15 amino acids. The CDR3 is CASSSPADFGGTQYF. The CDR3 DNA sequence: TGTGCCAGCAGCTCCCCAGCAGACTTCGGCGGGACCCAGTACTTC.

This clonotype was counted ten times or more. This chain joins TRBV9 and TRBJ1-1; D call uncertain. The germline V gene has CDR1 SGDLS and CDR2 YYNGEE. The length of the CDR3 is 14 residues. The V gene lost 0 bases and the J gene lost 2 bases, with 8 bases spanning the gap. The CDR3 reads CASSVGGDNTEAFF. CDR3 bases: TGTGCCAGCAGCGTAGGTGGAGACAACACTGAAGCTTTCTTT.

This clonotype was observed a few times. V usage is TRBV4-3 and J usage is TRBJ2-7; TRBD2 aligns across 13 bases. The CDR3 runs to 14 residues. Germline loops: CDR1 LGHNA, CDR2 YSLEER. J gave up 6 bases and V 4 bases, and 3 bases lay outside the gene matches. The CDR3 loop reads CASSLGLAGLEQYF. CDR3 sequence (DNA): TGCGCCAGCAGCCTGGGACTAGCGGGACTCGAGCAGTACTTC.